This entry lists 28 T cell receptor beta chains sequenced from one sample in a study of PD-L1 blockade in urothelial cancer. Repertoires were generated with immunoSEQ multiplex PCR, while TCRdb's copy carries only in-frame clones and drops some. This table holds approximately 90,000 clones, 84% found once. Time point described: pretreatment peripheral blood. This specimen was PBMCs, taken around atezolizumab (anti-PD-L1) treatment. The receptors derive from a man aged 60-69 years with urothelial cancer.

This chain links TRBV4-1 with TRBJ1-1, with D uncertain. CDR3 length equals 14 residues. V lost 1 base, J lost 3 bases, and 9 bases lay in between. Germline V gene sequence: CDR1 MGHRA, CDR2 YSYEKL. Here the CDR3 DNA reads TGCGCCAGCAGCCAAGTTACGGAGGACACTGAAGCTTTCTTT. As protein: CASSQVTEDTEAFF.

This chain uses TRBV5-3 with TRBJ2-7; weak D call: TRBD1 (5 bases). TRBV5-3 is reported as an ORF; its role is uncertain. There are 13 residues in the CDR3. Trimming shortened V by 0 bases and J by 2 bases, and 6 bases separated the two germline ends. The CDR3 nucleotides read TGTGCCAGAAGCTTGGGACAGACCTACGAGCAGTACTTC. Protein product: CARSLGQTYEQYF.

CDR3 amino acids: CASSWTSGKRTDTQYF. The DNA of the CDR3 is TGTGCCAGCAGCTGGACTAGCGGAAAACGCACAGATACGCAGTATTTT. The chain joins TRBV5-6 to TRBJ2-3; 10 nucleotides agree with TRBD2. Germline loops: CDR1 SGHDT, CDR2 YYEEEE. The CDR3 loop spans 16 amino acids. The trim removed 3 bases at V and 1 base at J, leaving 5 bases unmatched. Together with reference TRBV5-6 and TRBJ2-3, the CDR3 gives the full variable domain: DAGVTQSPTHLIKTRGQQVTLRCSPKSGHDTVSWYQQALGQGPQFIFQYYEEEERQRGNFPDRFSGHQFPNYSSELNVNALLLGDSALYLCASSWTSGKRTDTQYFGPGTRLTVL.

This chain links TRBV7-6 with TRBJ2-2, with 7 bases that match TRBD1. This CDR3 spans 14 amino acids. Trimming at V came to 5 bases and at J to 5 bases, leaving 5 bases not matched to a gene. Germline values: CDR1 SGHVS, CDR2 FNYEAQ. The CDR3 DNA sequence: TGTGCCAGCAGCACCAGACAGGGAACCGGGGAGCTGTTTTTT. Translation: CASSTRQGTGELFF.

The V call is TRBV2, the J call TRBJ1-2; perhaps TRBD1 as D (5 bases). The CDR3 totals 16 residues. Germline V gene data show CDR1 as SNHLY and CDR2 as FYNNEI. V was cut by 1 base and J by 8 bases, with 20 bases left in between. CDR3 DNA sequence: TGTGCCAGCAGTGAAGGCTTCGTGGCAGGGTTGAAGGGCTACACCTTC. It yields the protein CASSEGFVAGLKGYTF. Filled out from reference TRBV2 and TRBJ1-2, the complete variable domain reads EPEVTQTPSHQVTQMGQEVILRCVPISNHLYFYWYRQILGQKVEFLVSFYNNEISEKSEIFDDQFSVERPDGSNFTLKIRSTKLEDSAMYFCASSEGFVAGLKGYTFGSGTRLTVV.

The chain recombines TRBV19 with TRBJ1-2; TRBD1 agrees at 8 bases. Trimming took 10 bases from V and 6 from J; bases not matched to a gene: 13. The germline gives CDR1 LNHDA, CDR2 SQIVND (reference sequence). CDR3 length equals 14 residues. The CDR3 is CATTGQGNSNGYTF. DNA for the CDR3: TGTGCCACCACAGGACAGGGTAATTCGAATGGCTACACCTTC.

V gene TRBV7-9 combines with J gene TRBJ2-1; 7 positions agree with TRBD1. The CDR3 covers 13 residues. Looked up from germline, CDR1 is SEHNR and CDR2 is FQNEAQ (reference sequence). CDR3 bases: TGTGCGCCTCGGAGACAGGGCGCCAATGAGCAGTTCTTC. Residues: CAPRRQGANEQFF.

V and J are TRBV11-2 and TRBJ1-4; D ambiguous. The CDR3 sequence is 13 residues long. V lost 1 base to trimming and J lost 9 bases, with 9 bases between them. Germline V CDR1 and CDR2: SGHAT, FQNNGV. The CDR3 nucleotides read TGTGCCAGCAGCTTAGCCCCAGTTCAAAAACTGTTTTTT. Translating it yields CASSLAPVQKLFF.

This clone occurred a few times. The chain employs TRBV6-1 and TRBJ2-7, with TRBD1 as a possible D gene (7 bases). Trimming removed 1 base at V and 3 bases at J, with 16 bases between. Germline V lookup: CDR1 MNHNS, CDR2 SASEGT. The CDR3 is 16 residues long. The CDR3 region is CASSEVEGAHLYEQYF. CDR3 in DNA: TGTGCCAGCAGTGAAGTGGAGGGGGCTCACCTCTACGAGCAGTACTTC.

This chain links TRBV30 with TRBJ1-2, with 9 nucleotides matching TRBD1. This CDR3 spans 15 amino acids. Per the germline V gene, CDR1 is GTSNPN and CDR2 is SVGIG (reference sequence). With 5 bases clipped from V and 8 bases from J, the junction kept 15 bases outside the gene matches. CDR3 region: CAWGGTGRSSWGYTF. In DNA, the CDR3 is TGTGCCTGGGGGGGGACAGGGAGGTCATCTTGGGGCTACACCTTC.

This clone was seen just once. The chain joins TRBV6-6 to TRBJ1-2; 9 nucleotides match TRBD1. CDR3 length: 15 amino acids. After removal of 6 bases from V and 2 bases from J, the junction contained 7 bases not matched to a gene. Germline-derived CDR1 and CDR2 are MNHNY and SVGAGI (reference sequence). The CDR3 sequence: CASSRPGTGNYGYTF. CDR3 sequence (DNA): TGTGCCAGCAGCCGCCCCGGGACAGGGAACTATGGCTACACCTTC.

This chain connects TRBV6-5 to TRBJ1-2, with a tentative D call TRBD1 (5 bases). Trimming left V 0 bases short and J 3 bases short, with 11 bases between. This CDR3 contains 15 residues. In germline, CDR1 is MNHEY, CDR2 SVGAGI. This CDR3 is CASSYSGSGDYGYTF. CDR3 DNA sequence: TGTGCCAGCAGTTACTCTGGTTCGGGGGACTATGGCTACACCTTC.

The chain employs TRBV19 and TRBJ2-7; tentative D call: TRBD1 (5 bases). Germline values: CDR1 LNHDA, CDR2 SQIVND (reference sequence). This CDR3 is 15 amino acids long. V was pared by 1 base and J by 0 bases, with 10 bases between. Here the CDR3 reads CASSIARTHSYEQYF. CDR3 bases: TGTGCCAGTAGTATAGCTCGGACACACTCCTACGAGCAGTACTTC.

The chain uses TRBV5-1 and TRBJ1-3; a weak D match, TRBD1 (5 bases). This CDR3 contains 17 residues. Germline V gene sequence: CDR1 SGHRS, CDR2 YFSETQ. V was cut by 5 bases and J by 3 bases, with 21 bases left in between. The CDR3 nucleotides are TGCGCCAGCAGAAAAGCCCTAGACAGAAAGATTGGAAACACCATATATTTT. Its protein product is CASRKALDRKIGNTIYF.

The chain recombines TRBV6-6 with TRBJ2-3; 12 bases fit TRBD2. The CDR3 is 15 residues long. Trimming took 6 bases from V and 3 from J; bases not matched to a gene: 4. Per the germline V gene, CDR1 is MNHNY and CDR2 is SVGAGI (reference sequence). This chain's CDR3 is CASRRLAGVTDTQYF. The CDR3 DNA reads as TGTGCCAGCAGGAGACTAGCGGGAGTGACAGATACGCAGTATTTT.

The gene calls are TRBV9 and TRBJ2-3, with D unclear. The CDR3 contains 13 residues. Germline CDR1 and CDR2: SGDLS and YYNGEE. The V end was cut by 4 bases, the J end by 3 bases, with 9 bases between. The CDR3 sequence: CASSSWATDTQYF. Here the CDR3 DNA reads TGTGCCAGCAGCTCATGGGCTACAGATACGCAGTATTTT.

The chain carries TRBV9 and TRBJ2-1; 8 nucleotides match TRBD1. Germline V gene lookup returns CDR1 SGDLS and CDR2 YYNGEE. V lost 1 base and J lost 8; bases outside the gene matches: 11. The CDR3 has 16 amino acids. This chain's CDR3 is CASSVLDRAGRDEQFF. Written as DNA, the CDR3 is TGTGCCAGCAGCGTACTGGACAGGGCAGGTCGGGATGAGCAGTTCTTC.

The chain is built from TRBV6-6 and TRBJ2-7; 8 nucleotides align to TRBD2. There are 14 residues in the CDR3. CDR1 and CDR2 (germline): MNHNY, SVGAGI (reference sequence). The trim removed 5 bases at V and 5 bases at J, leaving 8 bases unmatched. Written as DNA, the CDR3 is TGTGCCAGCAGTCCCGGGGGGGACGGGGACGAGCAGTACTTC. Translated: CASSPGGDGDEQYF.

The rearrangement uses TRBV5-5 and TRBJ2-7; weak D call: TRBD1 (6 bases). CDR1 SGHKS and CDR2 YYEKEE come from the germline V gene (reference sequence). The CDR3 has 15 amino acids. V lost 4 bases and J lost 5, with 19 bases in between. The CDR3 loop reads CASSPYRDPIDEQYF. CDR3 in DNA: TGTGCCAGCAGCCCTTACAGGGATCCCATCGACGAGCAGTACTTC.

This chain joins TRBV11-2 and TRBJ2-2, with no clear D. The V end lost 1 base, the J end lost 2 bases, and 2 bases lay between the germline ends. Germline-derived CDR1 and CDR2 are SGHAT and FQNNGV. The CDR3 length is 13 residues. The CDR3 nucleotides are TGTGCCAGCAGCTTAGTAAACACCGGGGAGCTGTTTTTT. Amino acids: CASSLVNTGELFF.

The chain joins TRBV29-1 to TRBJ2-1; 9 bases are shared with TRBD2. In germline, CDR1 is SQVTM, CDR2 ANQGSEA. The ends lost 6 bases at V and 2 bases at J; junction bases unmatched: 11. The length of the CDR3 is 16 residues. CDR3 nucleotide sequence: TGCAGCGTACTGGGACTAGCAGTACAAACCTACAATGAGCAGTTCTTC. Its translation: CSVLGLAVQTYNEQFF.

For this clone: Additional DNA sequences in this sample encode the identical CDR3. The gene calls are TRBV5-6 and TRBJ2-2, with D maybe TRBD1 (5 bases). The CDR3 extends over 14 amino acids. CDR1 is SGHDT, CDR2 YYEEEE, per germline. Trimming cost V 0 bases and J 5 bases, with 8 bases left between them. The chain's CDR3 is CASSLGQLTGELFF. The CDR3 DNA follows: TGTGCCAGCAGCTTGGGACAGCTAACCGGGGAGCTGTTTTTT.

In this sample, this clone turned up once. V is TRBV6-5 and J is TRBJ2-7; 7 bases align to TRBD2. The CDR3 totals 15 residues. Germline V gene data show CDR1 as MNHEY and CDR2 as SVGAGI. J gave up 0 bases and V 0 bases, and 2 bases lay outside the gene matches. The CDR3 region is CASSYSSGASYEQYF. CDR3 bases: TGTGCCAGCAGTTACTCCAGCGGGGCCTCCTACGAGCAGTACTTC.

V and J are TRBV5-4 and TRBJ1-6, with 10 bases that match TRBD1. Germline assignment: CDR1 SGHNT and CDR2 YYREEE (reference sequence). Trimming at V came to 4 bases and at J to 7 bases, leaving 5 bases not matched to a gene. The CDR3 has 15 amino acids. The CDR3 sequence is CASSPGTGENSPLHF. The CDR3 DNA sequence: TGTGCCAGCAGCCCGGGGACAGGGGAGAATTCACCCCTCCACTTT.

The chain combines TRBV10-3 with TRBJ2-3, with 7 bases matching TRBD2. This CDR3 comprises 14 residues. Germline values: CDR1 ENHRY, CDR2 SYGVKD. The ends lost 8 bases at V and 2 bases at J; junction bases unmatched: 7. The CDR3 loop is CAISLAGHTDTQYF. CDR3 sequence (DNA): TGTGCCATCTCATTAGCGGGCCACACAGATACGCAGTATTTT.

The V and J genes are TRBV2 and TRBJ1-1; D is ambiguous. Trimming cost V 8 bases and J 1 base, with 5 bases left between them. Germline V gives CDR1 SNHLY, CDR2 FYNNEI. The CDR3 loop spans 11 amino acids. The CDR3 protein is CASVWNTEAFF. CDR3 DNA: TGTGCCAGCGTATGGAACACTGAAGCTTTCTTT.

This clone appeared once. The chain uses TRBV4-3 and TRBJ2-7, with 7 bases matching TRBD1. Per germline, CDR1 LGHNA and CDR2 YSLEER. J gave up 4 bases and V 2 bases, and 5 bases lay outside the gene matches. The CDR3 has 14 residues. The CDR3 here is CASSQYRGGYEQYF. CDR3 nucleotides: TGCGCCAGCAGCCAATACAGGGGCGGATACGAGCAGTACTTC.

Here the CDR3 DNA reads TGCAGCGCCGGACAGGTGGGCTATGGCTACACCTTC. It specifies CSAGQVGYGYTF. The chain links TRBV29-1 to TRBJ1-2; 7 bases match TRBD1. The CDR3 has 12 residues. Germline V lookup: CDR1 SQVTM, CDR2 ANQGSEA. V lost 7 bases, J lost 4 bases, and 6 bases stayed unmatched.